This TCR beta chain was observed in a study of T cells in women clearing cervical HPV infection. The overall study: Case blood was drawn a median about 150 days after lesion detection. HLA type could not be excluded as a confounder.

Method: immunoSEQ multiplex PCR; TCRdb's copy keeps in-frame clones and lacks some. This table lists approximately 17,000 clones. All donors had a single incident cervical HPV16 infection, not prevalent. J lost 7 bases, V lost 5 bases, and 13 bases had no gene match. CDR3 length: 14 residues. The germline gives CDR1 DFQATT, CDR2 SNEGSKA (reference sequence). As regards this clone: Read sequence stops 3 residues before the CDR3 end, and the germline J gene provides the missing end.

The receptor's source is a woman aged 18 to 69 with a cervical HPV16 infection that either progressed to CIN3+ or cleared (not recorded which). The V call is TRBV20-1, the J call TRBJ1-1; 7 bases map to TRBD1. Sequenced sample: blood buffy coat. The CDR3 here is CSAPRRGGSGEAFF. The sequenced part of the CDR3 DNA is TGCAGTGCTCCTCGGAGAGGGGGCAGTGGTGAA.